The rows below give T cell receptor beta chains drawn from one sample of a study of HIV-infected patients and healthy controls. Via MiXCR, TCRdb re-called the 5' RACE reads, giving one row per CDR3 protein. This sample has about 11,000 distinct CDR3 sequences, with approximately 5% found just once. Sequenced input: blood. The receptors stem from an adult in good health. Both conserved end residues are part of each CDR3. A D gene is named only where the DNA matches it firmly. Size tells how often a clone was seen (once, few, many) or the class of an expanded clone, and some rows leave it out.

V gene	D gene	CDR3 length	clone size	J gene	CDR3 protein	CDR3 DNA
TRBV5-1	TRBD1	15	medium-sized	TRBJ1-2	CASSLNSGGLGGYTF	TGCGCCAGCAGCCTAAACTCAGGGGGCCTAGGTGGCTACACCTTC
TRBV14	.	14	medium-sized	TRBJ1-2	CASSLGMPPYGYTF	TGTGCCAGCAGCCTTGGGATGCCGCCCTATGGCTACACCTTC
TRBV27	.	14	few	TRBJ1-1	CASSLGTPNTEAFF	TGTGCCAGCAGCCTCGGGACACCGAACACTGAAGCTTTCTTT
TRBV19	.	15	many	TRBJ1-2	CASKRIEGLNYGYTF	TGTGCCAGTAAACGAATAGAAGGCCTTAACTATGGCTACACCTTC
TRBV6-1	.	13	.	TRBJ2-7	CASSESIDYEQYF	TGTGCCAGCAGTGAATCAATAGACTACGAGCAGTACTTC
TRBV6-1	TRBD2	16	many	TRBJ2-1	CAAWEGAGLAGGEQFF	TGTGCCGCGTGGGAGGGCGCTGGACTAGCGGGGGGGGAGCAGTTCTTC
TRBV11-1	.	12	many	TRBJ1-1	CASSRANTEAFF	TGTGCCAGCAGCAGGGCGAACACTGAAGCTTTCTTT
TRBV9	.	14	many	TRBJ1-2	CASSVEGGNYGYTF	TGTGCCAGCAGCGTAGAGGGCGGTAACTATGGCTACACCTTC
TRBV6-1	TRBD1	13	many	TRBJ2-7	CAGSRDSSYEQYF	TGTGCCGGGAGCCGGGACAGCTCCTACGAGCAGTACTTC
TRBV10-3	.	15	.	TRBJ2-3	CAISPLGSGADTQYF	TGTGCCATCAGCCCCCTGGGTTCAGGGGCAGATACGCAGTATTTT
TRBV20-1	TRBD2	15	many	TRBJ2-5	CSAQHRAKRGETQYF	TGCAGTGCTCAACACCGGGCCAAGCGGGGAGAGACCCAGTACTTC
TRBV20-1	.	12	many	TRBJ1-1	CSATGTYTEAFF	TGCAGTGCCACAGGTACATACACTGAAGCTTTCTTT
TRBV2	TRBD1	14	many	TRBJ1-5	CACNRGYSNQPQHF	TGTGCCTGTAACAGGGGTTATAGCAATCAGCCCCAGCATTTT
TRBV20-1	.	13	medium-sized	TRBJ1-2	CSAYSREAYGYTF	TGCAGTGCATATAGCAGGGAAGCCTATGGCTACACCTTC
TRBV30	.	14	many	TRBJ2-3	CAWSLDMATDTQYF	TGTGCCTGGAGTCTGGACATGGCGACAGATACGCAGTATTTT
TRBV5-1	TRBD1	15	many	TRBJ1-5	CASSAGAGGGQPQHF	TGCGCCAGCAGTGCAGGTGCAGGGGGCGGTCAGCCCCAGCATTTT
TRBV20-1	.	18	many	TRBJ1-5	CSARDLTRDGLSNQPQHF	TGCAGTGCTAGAGATTTAACGAGGGACGGACTTAGCAATCAGCCCCAGCATTTT
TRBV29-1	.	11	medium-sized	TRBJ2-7	CSVGELYEQYF	TGCAGCGTCGGAGAATTATACGAGCAGTACTTC
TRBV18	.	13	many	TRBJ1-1	CASSPGMNTEAFF	TGTGCCAGCTCACCTGGCATGAACACTGAAGCTTTCTTT
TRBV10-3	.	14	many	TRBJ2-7	CAISERGGVNEQYF	TGTGCCATCAGTGAGAGGGGGGGGGTGAACGAGCAGTACTTC
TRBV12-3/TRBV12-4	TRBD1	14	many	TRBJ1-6	CASSRWDSYSPLHF	TGTGCCAGCAGTCGGTGGGACAGTTATTCACCCCTCCACTTT
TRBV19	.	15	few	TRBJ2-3	CASSIRQGGADTQYF	TGTGCCAGTAGTATTCGGCAGGGGGGAGCAGATACGCAGTATTTT
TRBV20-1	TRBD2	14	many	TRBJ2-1	CSARLRGGLSEQFF	TGCAGTGCTCGTCTGCGGGGGGGACTTTCTGAGCAGTTCTTC
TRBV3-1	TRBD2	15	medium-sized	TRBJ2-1	CASSLSSGGTSEQFF	TGTGCCAGCAGCCTTTCTAGCGGGGGGACGAGTGAGCAGTTCTTC
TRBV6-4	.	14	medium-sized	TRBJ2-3	CASSDSADTDTQYF	TGTGCCAGCAGTGACTCTGCGGATACAGATACGCAGTATTTT
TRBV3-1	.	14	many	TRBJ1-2	CASSQDSRGSGYTF	TGTGCCAGCAGCCAAGATTCGCGGGGGAGCGGCTACACCTTC
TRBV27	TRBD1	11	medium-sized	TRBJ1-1	CARDRNTEAFF	TGTGCCCGGGACAGGAACACTGAAGCTTTCTTT
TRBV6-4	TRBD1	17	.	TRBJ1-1	CASSEPSDRSENTEAFF	TGTGCCAGCAGTGAACCTTCGGACAGGTCGGAGAACACTGAAGCTTTCTTT
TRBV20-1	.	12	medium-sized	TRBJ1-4	CSASQSGEKLFF	TGCAGTGCTTCCCAAAGCGGGGAAAAACTGTTTTTT
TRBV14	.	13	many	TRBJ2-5	CASTQSVGGTQYF	TGTGCCAGCACCCAGAGCGTTGGCGGGACCCAGTACTTC
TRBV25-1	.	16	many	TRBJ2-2	CASSDPGDTRTGELFF	TGTGCCAGCAGTGATCCTGGGGACACCCGTACCGGGGAGCTGTTTTTT
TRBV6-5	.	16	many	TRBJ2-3	CASSYLRGAGTDTQYF	TGTGCCAGCAGTTACCTTAGGGGGGCCGGCACAGATACGCAGTATTTT
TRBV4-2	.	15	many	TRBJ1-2	CASSQDPEAPGGYTF	TGTGCCAGCAGCCAAGATCCTGAGGCGCCGGGAGGCTACACCTTC
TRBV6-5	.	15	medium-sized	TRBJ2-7	CASSLERKSSYEQYF	TGTGCCAGCAGCCTCGAGCGAAAGAGCTCCTACGAGCAGTACTTC
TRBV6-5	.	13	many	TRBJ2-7	CASSHGPSYEQYF	TGTGCCAGCAGCCACGGGCCCAGCTACGAGCAGTACTTC
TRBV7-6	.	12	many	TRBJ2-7	CASSLEKGAQYF	TGTGCCAGCAGCTTAGAGAAGGGAGCGCAGTACTTC
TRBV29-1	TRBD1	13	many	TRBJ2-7	CSGGDRGWGEQYF	TGCAGCGGCGGCGACAGGGGGTGGGGTGAGCAGTACTTC
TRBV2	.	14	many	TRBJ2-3	CASRLLASTDTQYF	TGTGCCAGCAGACTACTAGCTAGCACAGATACGCAGTATTTT
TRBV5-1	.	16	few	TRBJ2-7	CASSRTNTGLQSEQYF	TGCGCCAGCAGCCGGACCAACACAGGGTTACAGTCCGAGCAGTACTTC
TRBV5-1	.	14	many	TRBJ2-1	CASRYDSSQVGQFF	TGCGCCAGCAGATATGACAGCAGCCAGGTGGGGCAGTTCTTC
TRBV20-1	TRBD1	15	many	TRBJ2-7	CSARDGQAISYEQYF	TGCAGTGCTAGAGACGGACAGGCCATCTCCTACGAGCAGTACTTC
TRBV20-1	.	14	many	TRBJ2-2	CSAKTGAESGELFF	TGCAGTGCTAAGACCGGGGCGGAATCCGGGGAGCTGTTTTTT
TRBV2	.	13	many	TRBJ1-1	CASGFTPNTEAFF	TGTGCCTCAGGATTTACTCCGAACACTGAAGCTTTCTTT
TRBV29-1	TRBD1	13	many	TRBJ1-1	CSATGQENTEAFF	TGCAGCGCTACGGGACAGGAGAACACTGAAGCTTTCTTT
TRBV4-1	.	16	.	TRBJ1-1	CASSQEPATMATEAFF	TGCGCCAGCAGCCAAGAGCCCGCCACCATGGCCACTGAAGCTTTCTTT
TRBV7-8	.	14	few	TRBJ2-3	CASSLGASTDTQYF	TGTGCCAGCAGCTTAGGTGCTAGCACAGATACGCAGTATTTT
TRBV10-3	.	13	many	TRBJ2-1	CAISEGPANEQFF	TGTGCCATCAGTGAAGGACCCGCTAACGAGCAGTTCTTC
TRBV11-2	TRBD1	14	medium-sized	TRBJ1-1	CASSVISGGTEAFF	TGTGCCAGCAGCGTCATATCAGGGGGCACTGAAGCTTTCTTT
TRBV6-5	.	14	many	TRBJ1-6	CASTSTGGNSPLHF	TGTGCCAGCACCTCTACAGGAGGAAATTCACCCCTCCACTTT
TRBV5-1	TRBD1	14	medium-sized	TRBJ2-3	CASRKGQGADTQYF	TGCGCCAGCAGAAAGGGACAGGGAGCAGATACGCAGTATTTT
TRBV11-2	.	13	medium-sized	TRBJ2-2	CASSFVGTGELFF	TGTGCCAGCAGCTTTGTTGGGACCGGGGAGCTGTTTTTT
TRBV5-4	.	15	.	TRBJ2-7	CASSPRTRGSYEQYF	TGTGCCAGCAGCCCGCGGACAAGGGGGTCCTACGAGCAGTACTTC
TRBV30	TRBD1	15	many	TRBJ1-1	CAWSVHGTGVTEAFF	TGTGCCTGGAGTGTACACGGGACAGGGGTTACTGAAGCTTTCTTT
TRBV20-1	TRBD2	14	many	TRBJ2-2	CSARDPRGSGELFF	TGCAGTGCTAGAGACCCGCGGGGGTCCGGGGAGCTGTTTTTT
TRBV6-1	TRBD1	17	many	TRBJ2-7	CASIEGSRGSVFYEQYF	TGTGCCAGCATCGAAGGGTCCAGGGGGTCAGTTTTCTACGAGCAGTACTTC
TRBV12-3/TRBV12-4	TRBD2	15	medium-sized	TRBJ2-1	CASSLLSGGAYEQFF	TGTGCCAGCAGTTTATTGAGCGGGGGGGCATATGAGCAGTTCTTC